The rows below give T cell receptor beta chains drawn from one sample of a study of blood T cell repertoires in COVID-19. TCRdb keeps only in-frame clones here, not all; method: immunoSEQ multiplex PCR. The profile shows 150,000 to 200,000 clones, roughly 78% of them singletons. Sequenced sample: peripheral blood. The receptors were gathered from a man aged 65 to 85 with active or convalescent COVID-19. CDR3s include the opening cysteine and the closing phenylalanine or tryptophan. D genes are given only for firm matches. Clone size is shown for a subset of rows, as once, few, many or a class of expanded clone.

d_gene: TRBD2
v_gene: TRBV6-6
j_gene: TRBJ2-7
abundance: .
CDR3aa: CASSYRIAGLEQYF
CDR3nt: TGTGCCAGCAGTTACAGGATAGCGGGACTCGAGCAGTACTTC

d_gene: TRBD1
v_gene: TRBV27
j_gene: TRBJ2-7
abundance: .
CDR3aa: CASSDRQGAYEQYF
CDR3nt: TGTGCCAGCAGTGACCGACAGGGGGCCTACGAGCAGTACTTC

d_gene: TRBD1
v_gene: TRBV5-4
j_gene: TRBJ2-5
abundance: .
CDR3aa: CASSRNTGGGETQYF
CDR3nt: TGTGCCAGCAGCCGAAATACAGGGGGAGGAGAGACCCAGTACTTC

d_gene: .
v_gene: TRBV20-1
j_gene: TRBJ2-3
abundance: .
CDR3aa: CSASGHATQYF
CDR3nt: TGCAGTGCTAGCGGACACGCAACGCAGTATTTT

d_gene: TRBD1
v_gene: TRBV10-3
j_gene: TRBJ1-2
abundance: .
CDR3aa: CAISWDRTFDPGYTF
CDR3nt: TGTGCCATCAGTTGGGACAGGACATTCGACCCTGGCTACACCTTC

d_gene: .
v_gene: TRBV19
j_gene: TRBJ1-5
abundance: .
CDR3aa: CASRASNQPQHF
CDR3nt: TGTGCCAGTAGGGCCAGCAATCAGCCCCAGCATTTT

d_gene: TRBD2
v_gene: TRBV2
j_gene: TRBJ2-1
abundance: .
CDR3aa: CASSEARLAGANEQFF
CDR3nt: TGTGCCAGCAGTGAAGCCCGACTAGCGGGAGCTAATGAGCAGTTCTTC

d_gene: TRBD2
v_gene: TRBV6-5
j_gene: TRBJ2-5
abundance: .
CDR3aa: CAITSGRARETQYF
CDR3nt: TGTGCCATAACTAGCGGGAGGGCCCGAGAGACCCAGTACTTC

d_gene: .
v_gene: TRBV10-1
j_gene: TRBJ1-3
abundance: .
CDR3aa: CASSESRAGNTIYF
CDR3nt: TGCGCCAGCAGTGAGTCGAGGGCTGGAAACACCATATATTTT

d_gene: TRBD2
v_gene: TRBV14
j_gene: TRBJ2-5
abundance: .
CDR3aa: CASSPGTSGPQETQYF
CDR3nt: TGTGCCAGCAGTCCTGGGACTAGCGGACCCCAAGAGACCCAGTACTTC

d_gene: .
v_gene: TRBV6-2/TRBV6-3
j_gene: TRBJ1-1
abundance: medium-sized
CDR3aa: CASSYSRAIEAFF
CDR3nt: TGTGCCAGCAGTTACTCGAGGGCGATTGAAGCTTTCTTT

d_gene: TRBD2
v_gene: TRBV4-1
j_gene: TRBJ2-3
abundance: once
CDR3aa: CASSQETSGTDTQYF
CDR3nt: TGCGCCAGCAGCCAAGAGACTAGCGGCACAGATACGCAGTATTTT

d_gene: .
v_gene: TRBV7-2
j_gene: TRBJ1-1
abundance: .
CDR3aa: CASSLGPSTEAFF
CDR3nt: TGTGCCAGCAGCTTAGGCCCGAGTACTGAAGCTTTCTTT

d_gene: TRBD2
v_gene: TRBV15
j_gene: TRBJ2-7
abundance: .
CDR3aa: CATSRHQGLAEYEQYF
CDR3nt: TGTGCCACCAGCAGGCATCAGGGACTAGCGGAATACGAGCAGTACTTC

d_gene: TRBD2
v_gene: TRBV7-2
j_gene: TRBJ2-3
abundance: .
CDR3aa: CASSPQAGGTDTQYF
CDR3nt: TGTGCCAGCAGCCCTCAAGCGGGAGGCACAGATACGCAGTATTTT

d_gene: .
v_gene: TRBV11-2
j_gene: TRBJ2-2
abundance: .
CDR3aa: CASSFGGLQSTGELFF
CDR3nt: TGTGCCAGCAGCTTCGGAGGACTTCAAAGTACCGGGGAGCTGTTTTTT

d_gene: .
v_gene: TRBV15
j_gene: TRBJ2-7
abundance: .
CDR3aa: CATSRDTGQYEQYF
CDR3nt: TGTGCCACCAGCAGAGATACAGGGCAATACGAGCAGTACTTC

d_gene: TRBD1
v_gene: TRBV4-3
j_gene: TRBJ1-5
abundance: .
CDR3aa: CASSQRQGDQPQHF
CDR3nt: TGCGCCAGCAGCCAGCGACAGGGCGATCAGCCCCAGCATTTT

d_gene: .
v_gene: TRBV25-1
j_gene: TRBJ1-4
abundance: .
CDR3aa: CASSDPRVDEKLFF
CDR3nt: TGTGCCAGCAGTGACCCCAGGGTCGATGAAAAACTGTTTTTT

d_gene: .
v_gene: TRBV5-1
j_gene: TRBJ1-6
abundance: .
CDR3aa: CASSLSGASNSPLHF
CDR3nt: TGCGCCAGCAGCTTATCAGGGGCGTCCAATTCACCCCTCCACTTT

d_gene: TRBD2
v_gene: TRBV10-2
j_gene: TRBJ2-7
abundance: few
CDR3aa: CASSEGRRYAGAEQYF
CDR3nt: TGCGCCAGCAGTGAGGGTCGGAGGTATGCGGGAGCCGAGCAGTACTTC

d_gene: TRBD2
v_gene: TRBV5-1
j_gene: TRBJ2-5
abundance: .
CDR3aa: CASNPGLTSGQETQYF
CDR3nt: TGCGCCAGCAACCCTGGGTTGACTAGCGGACAAGAGACCCAGTACTTC

d_gene: TRBD2
v_gene: TRBV5-6
j_gene: TRBJ2-7
abundance: .
CDR3aa: CASSLIAGGLGEQYF
CDR3nt: TGTGCCAGCAGCTTGATTGCGGGGGGACTTGGCGAGCAGTACTTC

d_gene: .
v_gene: TRBV3-1/TRBV3-2
j_gene: TRBJ2-5
abundance: .
CDR3aa: CASSHSGRSVRTQYF
CDR3nt: TGTGCCAGCAGCCATAGCGGACGGTCGGTAAGGACCCAGTACTTC

d_gene: .
v_gene: TRBV2
j_gene: TRBJ1-2
abundance: .
CDR3aa: CASSDTDYGYTF
CDR3nt: TGTGCCAGCAGTGACACGGACTATGGCTACACCTTC

d_gene: .
v_gene: TRBV7-8
j_gene: TRBJ1-3
abundance: .
CDR3aa: CASSLGTAGNTIYF
CDR3nt: TGTGCCAGCAGCTTAGGGACAGCTGGAAACACCATATATTTT

d_gene: .
v_gene: TRBV6-5
j_gene: TRBJ1-1
abundance: .
CDR3aa: CASSYNSRVLNTEAFF
CDR3nt: TGTGCCAGCAGTTACAATAGCAGGGTGCTGAACACTGAAGCTTTCTTT

d_gene: TRBD1
v_gene: TRBV19
j_gene: TRBJ1-6
abundance: .
CDR3aa: CASSEGQGGFNSPLHF
CDR3nt: TGTGCCAGTAGTGAGGGACAGGGGGGGTTTAATTCACCCCTCCACTTT

d_gene: .
v_gene: TRBV6-5
j_gene: TRBJ2-6
abundance: .
CDR3aa: CAITEGHSGANVLTF
CDR3nt: TGTGCCATCACGGAGGGTCACTCTGGGGCCAACGTCCTGACTTTC

d_gene: .
v_gene: TRBV6-5
j_gene: TRBJ2-3
abundance: .
CDR3aa: CASSYSRGTDTQYF
CDR3nt: TGTGCCAGCAGTTACTCCCGGGGAACAGATACGCAGTATTTT

d_gene: TRBD1
v_gene: TRBV19
j_gene: TRBJ2-1
abundance: .
CDR3aa: CASTRDRGGDEQFF
CDR3nt: TGTGCCAGTACCCGGGACAGGGGTGGCGATGAGCAGTTCTTC

d_gene: TRBD2
v_gene: TRBV6-5
j_gene: TRBJ2-7
abundance: .
CDR3aa: CASSSGLAPGEQYF
CDR3nt: TGTGCCAGCAGTTCGGGACTAGCCCCCGGCGAGCAGTACTTC

d_gene: .
v_gene: TRBV12-5
j_gene: TRBJ1-1
abundance: .
CDR3aa: CASGYREGGTEAFF
CDR3nt: TGTGCTAGTGGTTACCGGGAGGGCGGCACTGAAGCTTTCTTT

d_gene: .
v_gene: TRBV30
j_gene: TRBJ1-1
abundance: .
CDR3aa: CASYRDNTEAFF
CDR3nt: TGTGCCTCTTACAGGGACAACACTGAAGCTTTCTTT

d_gene: .
v_gene: TRBV12-5
j_gene: TRBJ2-2
abundance: few
CDR3aa: CASGLSRRAGNTGELFF
CDR3nt: TGTGCTAGTGGTTTGTCCCGACGGGCGGGGAACACCGGGGAGCTGTTTTTT

d_gene: TRBD2
v_gene: TRBV15
j_gene: TRBJ2-3
abundance: .
CDR3aa: CATSNLISGMTDTQYF
CDR3nt: TGTGCCACCTCGAATCTTATTAGCGGGATGACAGATACGCAGTATTTT

d_gene: .
v_gene: TRBV21-1
j_gene: TRBJ1-6
abundance: .
CDR3aa: CASTANRETGGQSPLHF
CDR3nt: TGTGCCAGCACCGCAAATAGGGAAACAGGGGGCCAATCACCCCTCCACTTT

d_gene: TRBD2
v_gene: TRBV5-1
j_gene: TRBJ2-7
abundance: .
CDR3aa: CASSLGTSGGVTGYEQYF
CDR3nt: TGCGCCAGCAGCCTGGGGACTAGCGGGGGGGTAACAGGGTACGAGCAGTACTTC

d_gene: .
v_gene: TRBV9
j_gene: TRBJ1-1
abundance: .
CDR3aa: CASSVGLLGTEAFF
CDR3nt: TGTGCCAGCAGCGTAGGTCTCCTAGGCACTGAAGCTTTCTTT

d_gene: TRBD1
v_gene: TRBV4-3
j_gene: TRBJ1-1
abundance: .
CDR3aa: CASRSQGINTEAFF
CDR3nt: TGCGCCAGCAGATCACAGGGGATCAACACTGAAGCTTTCTTT

d_gene: TRBD1
v_gene: TRBV19
j_gene: TRBJ2-5
abundance: .
CDR3aa: CASRLRGQETQYF
CDR3nt: TGTGCCAGTAGATTGAGGGGGCAGGAGACCCAGTACTTC

d_gene: TRBD1
v_gene: TRBV7-8
j_gene: TRBJ1-6
abundance: .
CDR3aa: CASSPDRSSYNSPLHF
CDR3nt: TGTGCCAGCAGCCCGGACAGGAGCTCCTATAATTCACCCCTCCACTTT

d_gene: .
v_gene: TRBV2
j_gene: TRBJ1-4
abundance: .
CDR3aa: CASKAGSVTNEKLFF
CDR3nt: TGTGCCAGCAAAGCGGGTTCGGTAACTAATGAAAAACTGTTTTTT

d_gene: .
v_gene: TRBV5-1
j_gene: TRBJ2-1
abundance: .
CDR3aa: CASILIPGQGYNEQFF
CDR3nt: TGCGCCAGCATCCTGATACCGGGACAAGGCTACAATGAGCAGTTCTTC

d_gene: TRBD2
v_gene: TRBV7-6
j_gene: TRBJ2-1
abundance: .
CDR3aa: CASSPKTSGSLEQFF
CDR3nt: TGTGCCAGCAGCCCAAAGACTAGCGGGAGTTTAGAGCAGTTCTTC

d_gene: TRBD2
v_gene: TRBV6-2/TRBV6-3
j_gene: TRBJ2-7
abundance: .
CDR3aa: CASSSELAGGGNEQYF
CDR3nt: TGTGCCAGCAGTTCCGAACTCGCGGGGGGAGGAAACGAGCAGTACTTC

d_gene: TRBD2
v_gene: TRBV9
j_gene: TRBJ2-1
abundance: .
CDR3aa: CASSVGTSGPINEQFF
CDR3nt: TGTGCCAGCAGCGTAGGGACTAGCGGACCGATTAATGAGCAGTTCTTC

d_gene: .
v_gene: TRBV6-5
j_gene: TRBJ2-1
abundance: .
CDR3aa: CASSYDFYNEQFF
CDR3nt: TGTGCCAGCAGTTACGACTTCTACAATGAGCAGTTCTTC

d_gene: .
v_gene: TRBV21-1
j_gene: TRBJ1-3
abundance: .
CDR3aa: CASRWGGLNRHRVNNSGNTIYF
CDR3nt: TGTGCCAGCAGATGGGGGGGGCTAAATAGGCATAGAGTAAATAACTCTGGAAACACCATATATTTT

d_gene: .
v_gene: TRBV5-1
j_gene: TRBJ1-4
abundance: .
CDR3aa: CASSLDRNNEKLFF
CDR3nt: TGCGCCAGCAGCTTGGACAGAAATAATGAAAAACTGTTTTTT

d_gene: .
v_gene: TRBV10-1
j_gene: TRBJ1-2
abundance: .
CDR3aa: CASSDPEERVRCYGYTF
CDR3nt: TGCGCCAGCAGTGACCCCGAGGAGCGAGTTAGGTGCTATGGCTACACCTTC